This entry concerns a single T cell receptor (beta chain). Antigen unknown. CDR1 and CDR2 (germline): WSHSY, SAAADI. The junction had 7 bases not matched to a gene; V was cut back by 7 bases and J by 2 bases. CDR3 size: 14 residues. This sample stems from a study of cytomegalovirus exposure and HLA in healthy donors. Study-wide findings and caveats: Being indistinguishable, some V segments were excluded, TRBV6-2 and TRBV6-3 among them.

PCR amplification relied on 60 Vbeta primers (plus 13 Jbeta primers). Using immunoSEQ multiplex PCR, the repertoire was profiled, and TCRdb retains in-frame clones only, with some absent. In the table there are more than 150,000 clones, about 79% of which are singletons. This chain uses TRBV10-2 with TRBJ2-5, with 7 bases fitting TRBD1. This TCR was sampled from a man younger than 30 in good health and CMV-seronegative. Sequencing was done on a sample of PBMCs. In DNA, the CDR3 is TGCGCCAGCACACCCACAGGGGCTCAAGAGACCCAGTACTTC. Protein product: CASTPTGAQETQYF.